This TCR beta chain was profiled in a study of CD4 and CD8 cells across lung adenocarcinoma regions. TCRdb recomputed calls from the PCR reads with MiXCR, one row per CDR3 protein. The data hold some 16,000 distinct CDR3 sequences, with 55% observed a single time. V lost 3 bases, J lost 7 bases, and 15 bases lay in between. Germline V lookup: CDR1 MNHNS, CDR2 SASEGT. The length of the CDR3 is 15 residues. By frequency in the sample, this clonotype is medium-sized. The sequence was obtained from a female donor with lung adenocarcinoma. The CD4 and CD8 labels of this study may be unreliable. Sequencing was carried out using CD8+ T cells from the center of a lung tumor. This sequence joins TRBV6-1 and TRBJ1-4, with a possible D match to TRBD1 (5 bases). CDR3 amino acids: CASSDMALRGEKLFF. The CDR3 nucleotides read TGTGCCAGCAGTGATATGGCGTTAAGGGGTGAAAAACTGTTTTTT.